One sample yielded the 2 T cell receptor beta chains listed below, sequenced in a study of blood T cells in healthy people across ages (dated by TCRdb to the mid-2010s). Libraries came from 5' RACE. The data were produced on an Illumina HiSeq 2500. The second PCR ran for roughly 7 to 12 cycles and used a J-beta primer mix along with a sample-barcoded 5' primer. TCRdb itself trimmed the public reads at Q25 with fastp, ran MiXCR and retained productive beta chains. For every CDR3 protein sequence, its rows merge into one entry that carries the most common genes and DNA. In all, the sample holds about 640,000 distinct CDR3 sequences, and about 30% of those were seen once. The ten largest clones add up to around a sixth of the sample. The sample was blood. All receptors come from an elderly woman in good health.

This clonotype was seen only a few times. V and J are TRBV9 and TRBJ2-2, with unresolved D. Between the trimmed V and J ends, which lost 1 base and 2 bases, there was a span of 6 bases. CDR1 SGDLS and CDR2 YYNGEE come from the germline V gene. This CDR3 region has 14 residues. CDR3 sequence: CASSVTPNTGELFF. For the CDR3, the DNA is TGTGCCAGCAGCGTAACACCTAACACCGGGGAGCTGTTTTTT.

This clonotype has ten or more counts. The genes are TRBV20-1 and TRBJ2-1, with D hard to call. Germline CDR1 and CDR2: DFQATT and SNEGSKA (reference sequence). The CDR3 consists of 15 residues. The V gene lost 4 bases and the J gene lost 0 bases, with 13 bases spanning the gap. The CDR3 spells CSATSDGLSYNEQFF. In DNA, the CDR3 is TGCAGTGCTACCTCTGACGGTCTCTCCTACAATGAGCAGTTCTTC.